These 27 T cell receptor beta chains came from one sample sequenced in a study of CD4 and CD8 cells across lung adenocarcinoma regions. TCRdb independently ran MiXCR on the PCR reads; one entry per CDR3 protein. Found here are 4,000 to 4,500 distinct CDR3 sequences, 61% of them singletons; the top ten hold less than 20%. Sequences were obtained from CD4+ T cells from the center of a lung tumor. The receptors were sampled from a male donor with lung adenocarcinoma. The CD4 and CD8 labels of this study may be unreliable.

In this sample, this clonotype turned up once. The chain links TRBV7-6 to TRBJ2-5; 7 bases are shared with TRBD2. The DNA end lines up better with TRBJ2-3; the J call may be wrong. CDR1 is SGHVS, CDR2 FNYEAQ, per germline. The CDR3 totals 14 residues. The CDR3 DNA reads as TGTGCGGGGAGCGGGGCGCTTGAACAAGAGACGCAGTATTTT. Its translation is CAGSGALEQETQYF.

The table lists this clonotype with a few counts. The chain employs TRBV6-1 and TRBJ1-6; D not resolved. Germline CDR1 is MNHNS and CDR2 is SASEGT. The CDR3 is made up of 14 amino acids. V dropped 4 bases and J dropped 8 bases, with 12 bases sitting between them. The CDR3 here is CASSVWGLDSPLHF. CDR3 coding DNA: TGTGCCAGCAGTGTTTGGGGTCTTGATTCACCCCTCCACTTT.

This chain uses TRBV25-1 with TRBJ2-4; D may be TRBD1 (6 bases). Germline values: CDR1 MGHDK, CDR2 SYGVNS. The CDR3 contains 21 residues. V lost 4 bases and J lost 0, with 28 bases in between. The CDR3: CASSVQRGKDPAELAKNIQYF. The CDR3 DNA is TGTGCCAGCAGTGTTCAAAGGGGGAAGGATCCGGCGGAATTAGCCAAAAACATTCAGTACTTC.

V and J are TRBV6-1 and TRBJ2-1; 10 bases fit TRBD2. CDR1 and CDR2 (germline): MNHNS, SASEGT. This CDR3 spans 12 amino acids. With V trimmed by 7 bases and J by 15 bases, 9 bases remained unmatched. CDR3 sequence reads: CASKDPSGSPFF. The CDR3 DNA follows: TGTGCCAGCAAGGACCCTAGCGGGAGTCCGTTCTTC.

This chain joins TRBV6-1 and TRBJ2-1, with D perhaps TRBD1 or TRBD2 (6 bases each). TRBJ2-7 matches the DNA end more closely, so the J call is doubtful. The CDR3 spans 15 residues. Germline CDR1 is MNHNS and CDR2 is SASEGT. CDR3 DNA: TGTGCCAGCACCCGGACGGGGGCTGCCCTCTACGAGCAGTACTTC. Translation: CASTRTGAALYEQYF.

Note on this clonotype: A much larger clone lies a single base off, so this may be a read error. This rearrangement joins TRBV6-1 to TRBJ2-5; TRBD2 might be the D (8 bases). Germline loops: CDR1 MNHNS, CDR2 SASEGT. Trimming removed 6 bases at V and 3 bases at J, with 23 bases between. The CDR3 extends over 17 amino acids. The CDR3 spells CASRSSGCGGGKETQYF. The CDR3 DNA sequence: TGTGCCAGCAGATCTAGCGGGTGTGGAGGGGGCAAAGAGACCCAGTACTTC.

The chain links TRBV6-1 to TRBJ2-2; TRBD1 or TRBD2 may be the D gene (5 bases each). The CDR3 is made up of 15 amino acids. V lost 4 bases and J lost 6, with 15 bases in between. Germline V gene lookup returns CDR1 MNHNS and CDR2 SASEGT. The CDR3 spells CASSVGPFPPGELFF. The CDR3, as DNA: TGTGCCAGCAGTGTGGGACCCTTCCCCCCCGGGGAGCTGTTTTTT.

Concerning this clonotype itself: A read error may produce the germline difference seen at one junction end. The chain employs TRBV10-3 and TRBJ2-1; TRBD2 is a possible D gene (7 bases). The CDR3 has 14 residues. Germline values: CDR1 ENHRY, CDR2 SYGVKD. In nucleotides, the CDR3 is TGTGCGGGCAAGGGGGGCGGGGGCAAGGAGACGCAGTATTTC. It translates to CAGKGGGGKETQYF.

Comments on this clonotype: Mismatch with germline at one junction end may stem from a read error. This rearrangement joins TRBV6-1 to TRBJ2-4; D possibly matches TRBD1 or TRBD2 (7 bases each). Germline-derived CDR1 and CDR2 are MNHNS and SASEGT. This CDR3 has 14 amino acids. The CDR3 nucleotides are TGTGGCAGCAGGGGGGGGCAGGGGACAGATACTCAGTATTTC. Its translation is CGSRGGQGTDTQYF.

This clonotype was seen just once. The rearrangement uses TRBV14 and TRBJ1-2, with a weak D call TRBD1 (6 bases). This CDR3 region has 12 residues. Trimming shortened V by 5 bases and J by 8 bases, and 12 bases separated the two germline ends. Germline loops: CDR1 SGHDN, CDR2 FVKESK. CDR3 DNA sequence: TGTGCCAGCAGCAGGGGGGGGGGCGGCTACACCTTC. It is translated as CASSRGGGGYTF. Combining the CDR3 with reference TRBV14 and TRBJ1-2 gives the whole variable domain EAGVTQFPSHSVIEKGQTVTLRCDPISGHDNLYWYRRVMGKEIKFLLHFVKESKQDESGMPNNRFLAERTGGTYSTLKVQPAELEDSGVYFCASSRGGGGYTFGSGTRLTVV.

This chain connects TRBV5-1 to TRBJ2-1; D may be TRBD2 (5 bases). The J call may not be correct, given that the DNA end is closer to TRBJ2-7. This CDR3 has 14 amino acids. The germline V gene has CDR1 SGHRS and CDR2 YFSETQ. The CDR3 DNA is TGCGCCAGCAGCTTGGCGGGGAACTCCTACGAGCAGTACTTC. It specifies CASSLAGNSYEQYF.

This clonotype was picked up a small number of times. The rearrangement uses TRBV6-1 and TRBJ2-3; possibly TRBD2 for D (5 bases). The CDR3 runs to 14 residues. Between the trimmed V and J ends, which lost 1 base and 4 bases, there was a span of 9 bases. Germline CDR1 is MNHNS and CDR2 is SASEGT. CDR3 loop: CASSEVLGADTQYF. CDR3 nucleotides: TGTGCCAGCAGTGAAGTTCTCGGGGCAGATACGCAGTATTTT.

This clonotype was seen a single time. The V call is TRBV6-1, the J call TRBJ2-4, with unresolved D. The CDR3 loop spans 17 amino acids. Germline CDR1 and CDR2: MNHNS and SASEGT. Trimming removed 2 bases at V and 0 bases at J, with 14 bases between. CDR3 residues: CASSEHPAVIAKNIQYF. CDR3 DNA: TGTGCCAGCAGTGAACATCCTGCCGTTATAGCCAAAAACATTCAGTACTTC.

The sample holds a few counts of this clonotype. The rearrangement uses TRBV7-2 and TRBJ2-4; 7 positions match TRBD1. V was pared by 5 bases and J by 3 bases, with 16 bases of the junction left unmatched. Germline V gene sequence: CDR1 SGHTA, CDR2 FQGNSA. There are 18 residues in the CDR3. CDR3 sequence (DNA): TGTGCCAGCAGCCCCAGGCAATCACAGGGGATAAACAAAAACATTCAGTACTTC. It translates to CASSPRQSQGINKNIQYF.

CDR3 nucleotides: TGTGCCAGCAGCTCGACAGGGGATATCTATGGCTACACCTTC. It translates to CASSSTGDIYGYTF. V and J are TRBV7-8 and TRBJ1-2; TRBD1 agrees at 8 bases. This CDR3 contains 14 residues. From germline, CDR1 is SGHVS and CDR2 FQNEAQ. Trimming cost V 4 bases and J 4 bases; bases outside gene matches: 5.

This clonotype is a singleton in its sample. This chain links TRBV29-1 with TRBJ2-2; D might be TRBD1 (5 bases). Germline-derived CDR1 and CDR2 are SQVTM and ANQGSEA. Trimming removed 0 bases from V and 6 bases from J, with 8 bases in between. The CDR3 runs to 13 residues. CDR3 sequence (DNA): TGCAGCGTTGAAGAAGAAGGGGCCGGGGAGCTGTTTTTT. As protein: CSVEEEGAGELFF.

The chain employs TRBV6-5 and TRBJ2-1; the D gene is possibly TRBD1 (6 bases). CDR1 MNHEY and CDR2 SVGAGI come from the germline V gene. V lost 5 bases, J lost 7 bases, and 9 bases lay in between. The CDR3 spans 12 residues. The CDR3 here is CASSNRVNEQFF. The CDR3 coding sequence is TGTGCCAGCAGTAACAGGGTGAATGAGCAGTTCTTC.

The chain carries TRBV7-2 and TRBJ2-1; tentative D call: TRBD2 (6 bases). CDR1 and CDR2 (germline): SGHTA, FQGNSA. V was trimmed by 2 bases and J by 4 bases, leaving 12 bases between them. The CDR3 extends over 15 amino acids. CDR3 residues: CASSLRDGSYNEQFF. The DNA for the CDR3 is TGTGCCAGCAGCTTAAGGGACGGGAGTTACAATGAGCAGTTCTTC. The full variable domain, with the rest looked up from reference TRBV7-2 and TRBJ2-1, is GAGVSQSPSNKVTEKGKDVELRCDPISGHTALYWYRQSLGQGLEFLIYFQGNSAPDKSGLPSDRFSAERTGGSVSTLTIQRTQQEDSAVYLCASSLRDGSYNEQFFGPGTRLTVL.

This chain joins TRBV7-3 and TRBJ2-1; no reliable D call. CDR1 and CDR2 from the germline V gene are SGHTA and FQGTGA. V shed 5 bases and J shed 4 bases, with 9 bases lying between them. The length of the CDR3 is 13 residues. Here the CDR3 reads CASSPSPYNEQFF. CDR3 bases: TGTGCCAGCAGCCCAAGCCCGTACAATGAGCAGTTCTTC. Drawing the rest from reference TRBV7-3 and TRBJ2-1, the complete variable domain is GAGVSQTPSNKVTEKGKYVELRCDPISGHTALYWYRQSLGQGPEFLIYFQGTGAADDSGLPNDRFFAVRPEGSVSTLKIQRTERGDSAVYLCASSPSPYNEQFFGPGTRLTVL.

This clonotype was seen only a few times. The chain recombines TRBV6-1 with TRBJ2-3; the D gene is possibly TRBD1 (6 bases). V shed 6 bases and J shed 4 bases, with 17 bases lying between them. This CDR3 has 15 amino acids. CDR1 and CDR2 (germline): MNHNS, SASEGT. CDR3 residues: CASRMPLGAPDTQYF. In DNA form, the CDR3 reads TGTGCCAGCAGGATGCCCCTGGGGGCCCCAGATACGCAGTATTTT.

On this clonotype itself: A junction end diverges from the germline sequence, so it may reflect a read error. The chain couples TRBV6-5 to TRBJ2-1, with D unresolved. The length of the CDR3 is 16 residues. Germline V gene lookup returns CDR1 MNHEY and CDR2 SVGAGI. CDR3 residues: CASSYSLESFGSEHVF. CDR3 in DNA: TGTGCCAGCAGTTACTCGCTAGAATCCTTCGGAAGTGAGCACGTCTTT.

The gene calls are TRBV6-1 and TRBJ2-4; D gene unclear. The last part of the DNA fits TRBJ2-1 better; the J call may be wrong. This CDR3 contains 13 residues. The germline V gene encodes CDR1 MNHNS and CDR2 SASEGT. The CDR3 spells CASSERQLREQFF. The CDR3 DNA reads as TGTGCCAGCAGTGAACGACAACTCAGGGAGCAGTTCTTC.

The chain employs TRBV10-3 and TRBJ1-5, with 8 bases identical to TRBD1. Germline-derived CDR1 and CDR2 are ENHRY and SYGVKD. The length of the CDR3 is 15 residues. J lost 6 bases, V lost 6 bases, and 10 bases had no gene match. The CDR3 DNA sequence: TGTGCCATCAGGATACAGGGGGGGATTCGTCAGCCCCAGCATTTT. It codes for CAIRIQGGIRQPQHF.

This clonotype was recorded a few times. The chain is built from TRBV6-5 and TRBJ2-5; 13 positions agree with TRBD2. The CDR3 is made up of 18 amino acids. The germline CDR1 and CDR2 sequences are MNHEY and SVGAGI. With 2 bases clipped from V and 1 base from J, the junction kept 7 bases outside the gene matches. The CDR3 spells CASSYRTSGSSSQETQYF. In nucleotides, the CDR3 is TGTGCCAGCAGTTACCGGACTAGCGGGAGCTCCTCCCAAGAGACCCAGTACTTC.

V and J are TRBV6-1 and TRBJ1-1; D perhaps matches TRBD1 (6 bases). There are 16 residues in the CDR3. From germline, CDR1 is MNHNS and CDR2 SASEGT. Trimming removed 1 base at V and 9 bases at J, with 21 bases between. In DNA, the CDR3 is TGTGCCAGCAGTGAAGGGAGAGTGCAGGGGCTTAGCCAAGCTTTCTTT. Protein sequence: CASSEGRVQGLSQAFF.

The gene calls are TRBV6-1 and TRBJ2-7; 12 bases are a match to TRBD2. V was pared by 2 bases and J by 2 bases, with 1 base of the junction left unmatched. The CDR3 is 15 residues long. Germline CDR1 reads MNHNS; CDR2 reads SASEGT. The chain's CDR3 is CASSESSGGAYEQYF. CDR3 DNA: TGTGCCAGCAGTGAATCTAGCGGGGGGGCCTACGAGCAGTACTTC.

In the case of this clonotype: The junction departs from the called germline gene at one end, perhaps through a read error. This chain uses TRBV27 with TRBJ2-1; D may be TRBD1 or TRBD2 (6 bases each). Germline CDR1 reads MNHEY; CDR2 reads SMNVEV (reference sequence). The CDR3 has 14 amino acids. For the CDR3, the DNA is TGTGCGAGGCGTGGGGGGCGTGACACAGATACGCAGTATTTC. Its translation is CARRGGRDTDTQYF.